The clone carrying this T cell receptor (beta chain) was seen a few times. Blood got drawn at baseline, again on cycle 4 day 1, and then on cycle 7 day 1. Germline V CDR1 and CDR2: SQVTM, ANQGSEA. V lost 6 bases and J lost 1, with 6 bases in between. This CDR3 is 11 amino acids long. The data were obtained in a study of OX40 agonist ivuxolimab in advanced cancers. Sequenced by immunoSEQ multiplex PCR; TCRdb stores in-frame clones only, minus some. Of approximately 99,000 clones in the sample, less than 95% are singletons; the top ten hold under 0.85%. This specimen consisted of CD4+ or CD8+ T cells sorted from blood, obtained in a trial of the OX40 agonist ivuxolimab. The TCR comes from an adult with an advanced solid tumor such as melanoma, head and neck, liver or kidney cancer. This chain links TRBV29-1 with TRBJ1-1; D is unclear. The CDR3 region is CSVRRNTEAFF. CDR3 nucleotide sequence: TGCAGCGTGAGACGGAACACTGAAGCTTTCTTT.